This TCR beta chain was sequenced for a study of regulatory T cells in long-lasting Graves disease. Study-wide background: Over 5 years of antithyroid drugs plus positive TSH receptor antibodies defined persistent Graves' disease. General study points: With persistent disease, TRBV28, TRBJ1-2 and TRBJ2-5 were the favored segments. Patients with persistent Graves' had lower TCR diversity than newly diagnosed patients.

This CDR3 region has 13 residues. CDR1 is PRHDT and CDR2 is FYEKMQ in the germline V gene (reference sequence). Trimming cost V 4 bases and J 6 bases, with 9 bases left between them. A note on this clonotype: Its antigen is not identified.

Combining iRepertoire HTBI primers with Arm-PCR of CDR3 regions, the authors built TCR beta libraries. TCRdb reprocessed the multiplex PCR reads via MiXCR and lists one record per CDR3 protein. The sample holds about 470,000 distinct CDR3 sequences; roughly 21% are singletons and the top ten take about 6.6%. Time point of the sample: persistent/refractory GD, antithyroid drugs over 5 years with positive TRAb. The TCR library was made from RNA extracted from PBMCs. The sample in question was peripheral blood mononuclear cells (PBMCs), obtained when the disease was refractory, from a patient treated with antithyroid drugs. The chain uses TRBV13 and TRBJ2-2; D is ambiguous. This TCR was sampled from a female donor with Graves disease. The CDR3 coding sequence is TGTGCCAGCAGCTCCCTTGGGGCCGGGGAGCTGTTTTTT. Amino acids: CASSSLGAGELFF.